The clone carrying this TCR beta chain has just a few counts. Its specificity is not known. These data originate in a study of T cells after yellow fever vaccination. In the study overall: Fractions of low cell number were prepared using SMART-Seq v4 Ultra Low Input.

The CDR3 sequence is 15 residues long. V shed 0 bases and J shed 2 bases, with 11 bases lying between them. The germline CDR1 and CDR2 sequences are LNHNV and YYDKDF (reference sequence). Study-level points and caveats: High-abundance clonotypes from the bulk population could contaminate FACS-sorted repertoires. Post-booster reappearance was seen for most primary-vaccination clones (just over 95% CD4, about 90% CD8). A weaker secondary response peaked on day 5, the primary on day 15.

In TCRdb, the 5' RACE reads were re-called with MiXCR into one record per CDR3 protein. The sample lists about 320,000 distinct CDR3 sequences, roughly an eighth seen once, with 2.5% to 3.5% in the top ten. This material consisted of CD4+ T cells sorted from PBMCs, taken 15 days after the yellow fever booster vaccination. The rearrangement links TRBV15 to TRBJ2-7, with D hard to call. This TCR was recovered from a man between 18 and 35 years old who received the YFV17D yellow fever vaccine. CDR3 sequence reads: CATSRDPHAAYEQYF. CDR3 coding DNA: TGTGCCACCAGCAGAGATCCCCATGCTGCCTACGAGCAGTACTTC.